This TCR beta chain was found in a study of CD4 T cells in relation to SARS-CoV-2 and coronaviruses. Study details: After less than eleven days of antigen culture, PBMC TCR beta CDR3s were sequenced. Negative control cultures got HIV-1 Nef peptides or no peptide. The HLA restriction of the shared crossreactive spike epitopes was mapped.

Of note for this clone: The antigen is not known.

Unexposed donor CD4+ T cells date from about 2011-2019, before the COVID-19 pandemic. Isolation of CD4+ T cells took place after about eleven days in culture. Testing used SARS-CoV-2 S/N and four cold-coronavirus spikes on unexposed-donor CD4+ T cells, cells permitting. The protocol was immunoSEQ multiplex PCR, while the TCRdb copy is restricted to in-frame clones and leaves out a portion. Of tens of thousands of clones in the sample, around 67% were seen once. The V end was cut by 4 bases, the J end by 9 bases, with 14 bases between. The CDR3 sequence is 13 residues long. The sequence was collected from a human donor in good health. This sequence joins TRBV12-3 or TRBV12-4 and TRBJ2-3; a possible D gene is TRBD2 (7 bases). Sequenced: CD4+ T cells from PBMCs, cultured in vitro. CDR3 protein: CASSWGGADTQYF. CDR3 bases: TGTGCCAGCAGTTGGGGGGGGGCGGACACGCAGTATTTT.